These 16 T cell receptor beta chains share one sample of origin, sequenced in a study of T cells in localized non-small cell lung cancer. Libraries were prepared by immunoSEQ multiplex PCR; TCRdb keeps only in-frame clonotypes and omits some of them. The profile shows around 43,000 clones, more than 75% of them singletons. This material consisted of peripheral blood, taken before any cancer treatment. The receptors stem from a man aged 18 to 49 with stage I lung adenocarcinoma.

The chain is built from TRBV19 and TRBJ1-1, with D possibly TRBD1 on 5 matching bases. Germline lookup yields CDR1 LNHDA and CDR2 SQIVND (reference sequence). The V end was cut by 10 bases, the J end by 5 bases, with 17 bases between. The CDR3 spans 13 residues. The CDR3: CATRDPPGTEAFF. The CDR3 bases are TGTGCCACTAGGGACCCCCCGGGTACTGAAGCTTTCTTT. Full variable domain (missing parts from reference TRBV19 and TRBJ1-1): DGGITQSPKYLFRKEGQNVTLSCEQNLNHDAMYWYRQDPGQGLRLIYYSQIVNDFQKGDIAEGYSVSREKKESFPLTVTSAQKNPTAFYLCATRDPPGTEAFFGQGTRLTVV.

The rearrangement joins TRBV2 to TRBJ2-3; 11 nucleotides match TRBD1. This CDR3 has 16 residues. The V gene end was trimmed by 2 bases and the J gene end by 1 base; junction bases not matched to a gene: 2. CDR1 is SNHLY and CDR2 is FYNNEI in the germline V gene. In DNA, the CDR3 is TGTGCCAGCAGTGAACCGGACAGGGGGCGCACAGATACGCAGTATTTT. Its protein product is CASSEPDRGRTDTQYF.

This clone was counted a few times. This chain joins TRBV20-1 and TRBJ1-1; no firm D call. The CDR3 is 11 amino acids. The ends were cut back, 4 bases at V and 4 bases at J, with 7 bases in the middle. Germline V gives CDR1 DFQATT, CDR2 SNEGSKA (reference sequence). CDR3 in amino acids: CSANHGTEAFF. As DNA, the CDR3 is TGCAGTGCTAATCATGGCACTGAAGCTTTCTTT.

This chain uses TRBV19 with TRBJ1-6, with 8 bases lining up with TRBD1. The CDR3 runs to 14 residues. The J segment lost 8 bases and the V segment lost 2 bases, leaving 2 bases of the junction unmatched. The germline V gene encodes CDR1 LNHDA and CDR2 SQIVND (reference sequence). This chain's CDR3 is CASSIQGADSPLHF. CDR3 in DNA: TGTGCCAGTAGTATACAGGGGGCAGATTCACCCCTCCACTTT.

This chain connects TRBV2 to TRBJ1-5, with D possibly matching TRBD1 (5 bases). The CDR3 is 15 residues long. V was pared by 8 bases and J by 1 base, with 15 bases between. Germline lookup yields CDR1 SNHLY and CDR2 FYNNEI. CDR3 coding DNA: TGTGCCAGCCGGGACGGGTATGGGAGCAATCAGCCCCAGCATTTT. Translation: CASRDGYGSNQPQHF.

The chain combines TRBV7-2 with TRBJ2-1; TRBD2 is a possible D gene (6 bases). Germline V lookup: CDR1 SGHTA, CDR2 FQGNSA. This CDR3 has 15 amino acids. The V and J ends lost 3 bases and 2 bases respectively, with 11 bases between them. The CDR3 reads CASSFSGDTYNEQFF. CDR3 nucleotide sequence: TGTGCCAGCAGCTTTAGCGGTGATACCTACAATGAGCAGTTCTTC.

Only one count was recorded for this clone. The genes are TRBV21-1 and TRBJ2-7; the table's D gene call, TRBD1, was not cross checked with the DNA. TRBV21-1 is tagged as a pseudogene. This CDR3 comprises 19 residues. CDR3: CASSTLRGTRDSPEDEQYF. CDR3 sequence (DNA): TGTGCCAGCAGCACACTACGAGGAACCCGGGACAGCCCAGAAGACGAGCAGTACTTC.

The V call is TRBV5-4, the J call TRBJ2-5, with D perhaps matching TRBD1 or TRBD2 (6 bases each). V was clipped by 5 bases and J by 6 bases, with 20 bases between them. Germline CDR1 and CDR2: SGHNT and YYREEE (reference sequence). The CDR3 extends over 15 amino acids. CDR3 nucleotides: TGTGCCAGCAGTCCCGGGGGCCCTGGGTATAAGACCCAGTACTTC. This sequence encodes CASSPGGPGYKTQYF.

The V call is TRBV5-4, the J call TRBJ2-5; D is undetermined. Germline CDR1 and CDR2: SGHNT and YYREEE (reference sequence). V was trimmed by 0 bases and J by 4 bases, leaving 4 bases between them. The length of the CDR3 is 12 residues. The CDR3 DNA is TGTGCCAGCAGCTTGGCCTTAGAGACCCAGTACTTC. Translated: CASSLALETQYF.

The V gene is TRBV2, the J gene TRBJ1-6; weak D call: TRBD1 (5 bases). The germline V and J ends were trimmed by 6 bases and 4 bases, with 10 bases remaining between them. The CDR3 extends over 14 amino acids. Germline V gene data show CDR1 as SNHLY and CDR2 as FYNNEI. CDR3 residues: CASRLGDYNSPLHF. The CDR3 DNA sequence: TGTGCCAGCAGGCTAGGGGATTATAATTCACCCCTCCACTTT.

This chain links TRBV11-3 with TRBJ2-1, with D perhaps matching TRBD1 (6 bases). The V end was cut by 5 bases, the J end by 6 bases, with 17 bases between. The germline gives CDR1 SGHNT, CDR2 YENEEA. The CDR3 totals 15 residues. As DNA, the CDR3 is TGTGCCAGCAGCACCAGGGGTATCAGGGGCAATGAGCAGTTCTTC. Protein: CASSTRGIRGNEQFF.

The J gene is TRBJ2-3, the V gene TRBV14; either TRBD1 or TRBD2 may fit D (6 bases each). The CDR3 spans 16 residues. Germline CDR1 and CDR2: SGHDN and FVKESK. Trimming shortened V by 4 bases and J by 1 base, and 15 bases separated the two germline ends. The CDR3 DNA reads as TGTGCCAGCAGCCCCCTGGGGGGCTTTGGCACAGATACGCAGTATTTT. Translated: CASSPLGGFGTDTQYF. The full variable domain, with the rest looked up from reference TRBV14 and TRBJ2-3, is EAGVTQFPSHSVIEKGQTVTLRCDPISGHDNLYWYRRVMGKEIKFLLHFVKESKQDESGMPNNRFLAERTGGTYSTLKVQPAELEDSGVYFCASSPLGGFGTDTQYFGPGTRLTVL.

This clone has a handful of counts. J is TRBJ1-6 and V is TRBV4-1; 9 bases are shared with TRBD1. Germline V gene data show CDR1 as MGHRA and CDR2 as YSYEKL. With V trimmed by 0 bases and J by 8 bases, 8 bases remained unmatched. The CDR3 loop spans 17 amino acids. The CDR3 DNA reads TGCGCCAGCAGCCAAGATTTACCCGGGACAGGGTATTCACCCCTCCACTTT. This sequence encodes CASSQDLPGTGYSPLHF.

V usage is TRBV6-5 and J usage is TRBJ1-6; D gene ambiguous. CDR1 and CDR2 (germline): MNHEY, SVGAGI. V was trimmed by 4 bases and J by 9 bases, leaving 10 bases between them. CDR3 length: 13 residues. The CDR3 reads CASSLVAASPLHF. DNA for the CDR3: TGTGCCAGCAGTTTAGTGGCAGCTTCACCCCTCCACTTT.

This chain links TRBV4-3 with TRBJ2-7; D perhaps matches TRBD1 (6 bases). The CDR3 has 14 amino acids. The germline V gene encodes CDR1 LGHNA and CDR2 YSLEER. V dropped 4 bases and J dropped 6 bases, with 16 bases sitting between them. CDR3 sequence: CASSPEERTVEQYF. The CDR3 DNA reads TGCGCCAGCAGCCCCGAAGAGCGGACAGTCGAGCAGTACTTC.

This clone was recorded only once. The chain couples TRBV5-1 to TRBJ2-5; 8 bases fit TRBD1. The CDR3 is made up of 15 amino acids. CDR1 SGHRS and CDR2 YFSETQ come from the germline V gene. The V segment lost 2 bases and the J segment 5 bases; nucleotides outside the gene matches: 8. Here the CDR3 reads CASSFLLDRAETQYF. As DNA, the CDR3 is TGCGCCAGCAGCTTCCTCCTGGACAGGGCCGAGACCCAGTACTTC.